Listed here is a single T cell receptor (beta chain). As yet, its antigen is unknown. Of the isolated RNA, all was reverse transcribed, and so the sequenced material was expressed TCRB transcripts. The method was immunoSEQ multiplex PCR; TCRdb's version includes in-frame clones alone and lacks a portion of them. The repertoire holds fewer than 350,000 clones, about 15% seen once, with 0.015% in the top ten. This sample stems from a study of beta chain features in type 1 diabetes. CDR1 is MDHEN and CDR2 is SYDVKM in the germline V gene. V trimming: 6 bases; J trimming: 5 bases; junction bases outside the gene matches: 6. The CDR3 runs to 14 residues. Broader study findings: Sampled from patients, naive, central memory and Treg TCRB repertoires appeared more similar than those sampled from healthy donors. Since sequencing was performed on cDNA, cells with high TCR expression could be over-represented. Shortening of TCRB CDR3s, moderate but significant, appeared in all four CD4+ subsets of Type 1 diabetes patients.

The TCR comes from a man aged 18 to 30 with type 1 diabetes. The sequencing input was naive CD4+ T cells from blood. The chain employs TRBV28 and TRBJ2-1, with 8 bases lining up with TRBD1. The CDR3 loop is CASSRTGTHNEQFF. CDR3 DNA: TGTGCCAGCAGCAGGACAGGGACCCACAATGAGCAGTTCTTC. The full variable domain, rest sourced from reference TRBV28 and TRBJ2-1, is DVKVTQSSRYLVKRTGEKVFLECVQDMDHENMFWYRQDPGLGLRLIYFSYDVKMKEKGDIPEGYSVSREKKERFSLILESASTNQTSMYLCASSRTGTHNEQFFGPGTRLTVL.